What follows describes a single TCR beta chain. The data belong to a study of blood T cell repertoires in COVID-19. CDR3 length equals 17 residues. Germline V gives CDR1 SGHNT, CDR2 YENEEA. V lost 3 bases and J lost 0; bases outside the gene matches: 8. Assay: immunoSEQ multiplex PCR; the TCRdb copy retains only in-frame clones and omits some. The table records 130,000 or so clones, roughly 86% of them present only once. The sample taken for sequencing was peripheral blood. This rearrangement joins TRBV11-3 to TRBJ2-3; 8 bases match TRBD2. The TCR sequence derives from a woman between 55 and 75 years old with acute or convalescent COVID-19. The CDR3 DNA reads TGTGCCAGCAGCTTTACTCCGAGCGGGGGAAGCACAGATACGCAGTATTTT. Encoded protein: CASSFTPSGGSTDTQYF.